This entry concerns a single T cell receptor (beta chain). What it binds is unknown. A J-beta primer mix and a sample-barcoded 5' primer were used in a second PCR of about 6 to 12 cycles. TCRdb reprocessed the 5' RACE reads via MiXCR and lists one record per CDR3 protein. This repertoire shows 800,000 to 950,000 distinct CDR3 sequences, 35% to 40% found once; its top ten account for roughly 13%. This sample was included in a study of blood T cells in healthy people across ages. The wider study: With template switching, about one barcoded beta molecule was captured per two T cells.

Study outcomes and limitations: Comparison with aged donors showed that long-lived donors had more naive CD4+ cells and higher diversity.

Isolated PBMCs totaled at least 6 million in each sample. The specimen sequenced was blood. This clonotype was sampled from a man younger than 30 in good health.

CDR3 sequence reads: CASSPTTLLGFTDTQYF. CDR3 coding DNA: TGTGCCAGCAGTCCCACAACCCTTCTGGGATTCACAGATACGCAGTATTTT. V is TRBV6-6 and J is TRBJ2-3; no clear D gene. Trimming took off 5 bases at V and 2 bases at J, with 20 bases between the two ends. CDR3 length: 17 residues. The germline V gene has CDR1 MNHNY and CDR2 SVGAGI (reference sequence).